This T cell receptor (beta chain) emerged from a study of PD-L1 blockade in urothelial cancer. At the level of the study: Atezolizumab therapy began for patients at some point between 2013 and 2015, dosed at 1,200 mg intravenously every 3 weeks.

Study conclusions and caveats: Blood clones associated with the tumor expanded more at 3 weeks in durable-benefit patients. A lone FFPE tumor specimen represented each patient, and none was collected right before treatment.

Method: immunoSEQ multiplex PCR; TCRdb's copy keeps in-frame clones and lacks some. The sample has about 32,000 clones; just over 35% are singletons. There are a few counts of this clone. Its cognate antigen is unknown. The length of the CDR3 is 16 residues. Germline V gene sequence: CDR1 SGHNT, CDR2 YENEEA. Trimming removed 4 bases from V and 4 bases from J; junction bases left unmatched: 8. It was locally advanced or metastatic urothelial carcinoma that patients had. The receptor comes from a man in his fifties or sixties with urothelial cancer. The V and J genes are TRBV11-3 and TRBJ2-2, with 8 bases matching TRBD1. Specimen: tumor tissue, collected before atezolizumab (anti-PD-L1) treatment. In nucleotides, the CDR3 is TGTGCCAGCAGCTGGGGACAGGCATCGGGCACCGGGGAGCTGTTTTTT. Amino acid sequence: CASSWGQASGTGELFF.